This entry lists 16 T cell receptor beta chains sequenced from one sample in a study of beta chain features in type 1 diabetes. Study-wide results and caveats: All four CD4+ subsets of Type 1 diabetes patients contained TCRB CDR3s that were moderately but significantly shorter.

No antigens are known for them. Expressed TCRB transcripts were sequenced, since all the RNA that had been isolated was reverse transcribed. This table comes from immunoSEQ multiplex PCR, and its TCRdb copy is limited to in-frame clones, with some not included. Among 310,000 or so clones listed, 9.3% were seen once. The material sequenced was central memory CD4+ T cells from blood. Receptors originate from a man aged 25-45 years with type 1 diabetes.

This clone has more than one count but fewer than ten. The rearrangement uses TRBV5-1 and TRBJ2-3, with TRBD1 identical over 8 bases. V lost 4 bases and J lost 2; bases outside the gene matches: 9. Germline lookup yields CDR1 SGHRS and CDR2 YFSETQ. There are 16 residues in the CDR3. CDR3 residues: CASSIGTGDDTDTQYF. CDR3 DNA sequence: TGCGCCAGCAGCATCGGGACAGGAGACGACACAGATACGCAGTATTTT. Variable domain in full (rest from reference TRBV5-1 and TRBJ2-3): KAGVTQTPRYLIKTRGQQVTLSCSPISGHRSVSWYQQTPGQGLQFLFEYFSETQRNKGNFPGRFSGRQFSNSRSEMNVSTLELGDSALYLCASSIGTGDDTDTQYFGPGTRLTVL.

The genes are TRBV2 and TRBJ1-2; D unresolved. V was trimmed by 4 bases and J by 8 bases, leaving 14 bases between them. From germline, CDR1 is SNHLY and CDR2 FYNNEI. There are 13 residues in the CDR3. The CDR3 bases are TGTGCCAGCAGTGTTCGGGCCCAGAGCGGCTACACCTTC. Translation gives CASSVRAQSGYTF.

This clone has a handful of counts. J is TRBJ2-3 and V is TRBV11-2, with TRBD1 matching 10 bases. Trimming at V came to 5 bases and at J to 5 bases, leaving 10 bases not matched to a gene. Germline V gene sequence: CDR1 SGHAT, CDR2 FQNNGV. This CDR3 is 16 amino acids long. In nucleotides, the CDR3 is TGTGCCAGCAGCGTAGCCGGGACAGGGGTAGTAGATACGCAGTATTTT. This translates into CASSVAGTGVVDTQYF.

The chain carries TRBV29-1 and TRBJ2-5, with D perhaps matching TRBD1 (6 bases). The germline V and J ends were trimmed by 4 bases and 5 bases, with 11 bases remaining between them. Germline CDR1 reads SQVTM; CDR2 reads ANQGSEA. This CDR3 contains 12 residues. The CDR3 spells CSVGQGRETQYF. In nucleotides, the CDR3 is TGCAGCGTTGGGCAGGGGCGGGAGACCCAGTACTTC.

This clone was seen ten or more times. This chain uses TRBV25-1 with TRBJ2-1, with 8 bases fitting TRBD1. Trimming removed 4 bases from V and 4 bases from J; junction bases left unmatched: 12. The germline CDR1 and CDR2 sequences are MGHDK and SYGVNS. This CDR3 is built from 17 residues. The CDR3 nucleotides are TGTGCCAGCAGTGGGGCCCAGACAGGGGCCTTTTACAATGAGCAGTTCTTC. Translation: CASSGAQTGAFYNEQFF.

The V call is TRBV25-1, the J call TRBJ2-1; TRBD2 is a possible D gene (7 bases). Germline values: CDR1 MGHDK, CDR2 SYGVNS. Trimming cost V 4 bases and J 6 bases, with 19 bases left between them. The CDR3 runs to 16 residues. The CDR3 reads CASSVMRGGQGNEQFF. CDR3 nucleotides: TGTGCCAGCAGTGTCATGAGGGGGGGGCAGGGCAATGAGCAGTTCTTC.

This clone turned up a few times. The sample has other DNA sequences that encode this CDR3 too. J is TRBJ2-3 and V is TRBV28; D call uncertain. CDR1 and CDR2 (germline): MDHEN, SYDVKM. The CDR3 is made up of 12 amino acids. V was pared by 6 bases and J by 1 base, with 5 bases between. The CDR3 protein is CASSGGTDTQYF. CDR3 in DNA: TGTGCCAGCAGCGGCGGCACAGATACGCAGTATTTT.

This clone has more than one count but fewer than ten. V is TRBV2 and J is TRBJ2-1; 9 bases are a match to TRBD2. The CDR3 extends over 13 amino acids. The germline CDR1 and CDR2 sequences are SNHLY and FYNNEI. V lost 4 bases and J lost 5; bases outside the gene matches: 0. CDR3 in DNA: TGTGCCAGCAGTGGACTAGCGGACAATGAGCAGTTCTTC. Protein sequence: CASSGLADNEQFF.

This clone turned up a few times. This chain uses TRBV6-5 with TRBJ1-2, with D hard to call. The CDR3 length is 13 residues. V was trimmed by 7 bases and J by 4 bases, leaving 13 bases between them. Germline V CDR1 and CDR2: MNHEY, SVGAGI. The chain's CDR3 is CASKSRESYGYTF. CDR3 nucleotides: TGTGCCAGCAAATCCCGGGAGTCCTATGGCTACACCTTC.

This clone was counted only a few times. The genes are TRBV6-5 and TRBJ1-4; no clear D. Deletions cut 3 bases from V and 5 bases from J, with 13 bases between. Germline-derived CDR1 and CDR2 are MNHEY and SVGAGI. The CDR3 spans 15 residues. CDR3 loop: CASSYAAGNNEKLFF. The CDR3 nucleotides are TGTGCCAGCAGTTATGCGGCGGGTAACAATGAAAAACTGTTTTTT.

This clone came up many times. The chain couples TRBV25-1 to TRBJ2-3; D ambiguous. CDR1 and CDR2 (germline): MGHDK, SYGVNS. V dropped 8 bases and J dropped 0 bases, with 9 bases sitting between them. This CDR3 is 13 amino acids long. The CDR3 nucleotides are TGTGCCAGCGGGCCCGCTAGCACAGATACGCAGTATTTT. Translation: CASGPASTDTQYF.

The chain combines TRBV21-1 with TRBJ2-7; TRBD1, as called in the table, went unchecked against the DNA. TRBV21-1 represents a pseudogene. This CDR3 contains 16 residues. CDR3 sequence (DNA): TGTGCCAGGATAACACTCCTACAGGGCTCTATGTACGAGCAGTACTTC. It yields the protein CARITLLQGSMYEQYF.

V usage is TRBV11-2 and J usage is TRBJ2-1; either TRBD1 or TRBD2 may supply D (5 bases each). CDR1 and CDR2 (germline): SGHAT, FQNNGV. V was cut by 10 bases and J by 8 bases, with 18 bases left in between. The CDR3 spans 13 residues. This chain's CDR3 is CAIPGPGTDEQFF. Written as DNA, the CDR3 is TGTGCCATCCCCGGACCGGGGACGGATGAGCAGTTCTTC.

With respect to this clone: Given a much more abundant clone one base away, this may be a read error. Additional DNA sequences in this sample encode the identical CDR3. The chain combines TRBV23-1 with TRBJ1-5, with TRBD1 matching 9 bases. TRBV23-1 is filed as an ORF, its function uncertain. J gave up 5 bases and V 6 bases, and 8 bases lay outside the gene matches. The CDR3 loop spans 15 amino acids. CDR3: CASSQDWTGDQPQHF. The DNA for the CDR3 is TGCGCCAGCAGCCAAGATTGGACAGGGGATCAGCCCCAGCATTTT.

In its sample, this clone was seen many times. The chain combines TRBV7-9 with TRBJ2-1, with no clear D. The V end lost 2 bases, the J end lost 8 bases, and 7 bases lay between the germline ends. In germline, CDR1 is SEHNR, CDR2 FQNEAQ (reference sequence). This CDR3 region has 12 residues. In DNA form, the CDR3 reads TGTGCCAGCAGCTTAAGTCCCCATGAGCAGTTCTTC. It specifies CASSLSPHEQFF.

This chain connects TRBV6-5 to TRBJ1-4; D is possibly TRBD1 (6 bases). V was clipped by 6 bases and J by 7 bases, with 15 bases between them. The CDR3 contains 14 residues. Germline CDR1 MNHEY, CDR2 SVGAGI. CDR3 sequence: CASRSPGAREKLFF. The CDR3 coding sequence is TGTGCCAGCAGAAGTCCGGGGGCCCGTGAAAAACTGTTTTTT.